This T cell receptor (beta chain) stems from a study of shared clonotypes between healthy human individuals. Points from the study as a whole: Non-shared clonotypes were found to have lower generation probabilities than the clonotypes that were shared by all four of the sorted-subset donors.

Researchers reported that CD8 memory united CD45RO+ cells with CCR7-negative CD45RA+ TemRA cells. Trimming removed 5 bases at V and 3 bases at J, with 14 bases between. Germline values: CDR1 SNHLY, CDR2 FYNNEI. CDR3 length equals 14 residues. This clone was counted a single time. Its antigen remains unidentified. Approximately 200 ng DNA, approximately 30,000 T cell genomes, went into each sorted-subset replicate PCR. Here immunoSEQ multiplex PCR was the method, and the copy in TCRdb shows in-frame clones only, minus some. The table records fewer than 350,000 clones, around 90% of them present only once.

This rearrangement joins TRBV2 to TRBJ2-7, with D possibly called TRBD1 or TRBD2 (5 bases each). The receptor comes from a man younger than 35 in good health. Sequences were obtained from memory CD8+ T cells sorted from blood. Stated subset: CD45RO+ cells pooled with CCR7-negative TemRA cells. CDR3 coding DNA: TGTGCCAGCAGTTTAGAGGGGCTCCGCTACGAGCAGTACTTC. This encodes CASSLEGLRYEQYF.